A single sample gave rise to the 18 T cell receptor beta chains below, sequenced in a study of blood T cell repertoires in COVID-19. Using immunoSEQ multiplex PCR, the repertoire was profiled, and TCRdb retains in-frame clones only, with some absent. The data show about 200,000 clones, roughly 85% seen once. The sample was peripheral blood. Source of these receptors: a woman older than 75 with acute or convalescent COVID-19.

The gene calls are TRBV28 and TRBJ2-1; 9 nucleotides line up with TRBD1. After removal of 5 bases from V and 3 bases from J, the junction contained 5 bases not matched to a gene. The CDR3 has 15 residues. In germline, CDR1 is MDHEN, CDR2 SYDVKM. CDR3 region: CASSQGTGHYNEQFF. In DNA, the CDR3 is TGTGCCAGCAGTCAAGGGACAGGGCACTACAATGAGCAGTTCTTC.

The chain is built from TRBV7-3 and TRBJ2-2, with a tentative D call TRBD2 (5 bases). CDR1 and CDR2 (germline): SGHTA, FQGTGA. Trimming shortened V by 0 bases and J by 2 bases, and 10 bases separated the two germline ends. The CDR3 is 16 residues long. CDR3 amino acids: CASSLTGDPNTGELFF. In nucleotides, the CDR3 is TGTGCCAGCAGCTTAACGGGAGACCCAAACACCGGGGAGCTGTTTTTT.

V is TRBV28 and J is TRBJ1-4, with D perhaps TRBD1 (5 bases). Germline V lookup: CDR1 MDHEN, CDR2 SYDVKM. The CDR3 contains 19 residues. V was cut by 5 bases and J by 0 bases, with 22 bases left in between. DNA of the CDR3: TGTGCCAGCAGTACAATGCAGGGACTGTCAGAGGCAACTAATGAAAAACTGTTTTTT. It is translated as CASSTMQGLSEATNEKLFF.

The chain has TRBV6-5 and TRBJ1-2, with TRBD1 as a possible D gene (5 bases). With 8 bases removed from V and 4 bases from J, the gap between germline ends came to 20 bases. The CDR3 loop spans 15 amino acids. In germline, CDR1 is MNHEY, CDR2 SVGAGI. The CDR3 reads CASGFGSGGIYGYTF. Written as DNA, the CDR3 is TGTGCCAGCGGATTCGGGTCGGGGGGAATCTATGGCTACACCTTC.

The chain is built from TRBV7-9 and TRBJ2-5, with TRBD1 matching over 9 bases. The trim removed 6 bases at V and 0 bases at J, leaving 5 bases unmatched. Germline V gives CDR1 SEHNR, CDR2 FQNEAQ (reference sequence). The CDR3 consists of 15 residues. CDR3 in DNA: TGTGCCAGCAGTCCCGGGACAGGGTACCAAGAGACCCAGTACTTC. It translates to CASSPGTGYQETQYF. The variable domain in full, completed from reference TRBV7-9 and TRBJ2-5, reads DTGVSQNPRHKITKRGQNVTFRCDPISEHNRLYWYRQTLGQGPEFLTYFQNEAQLEKSRLLSDRFSAERPKGSFSTLEIQRTEQGDSAMYLCASSPGTGYQETQYFGPGTRLLVL.

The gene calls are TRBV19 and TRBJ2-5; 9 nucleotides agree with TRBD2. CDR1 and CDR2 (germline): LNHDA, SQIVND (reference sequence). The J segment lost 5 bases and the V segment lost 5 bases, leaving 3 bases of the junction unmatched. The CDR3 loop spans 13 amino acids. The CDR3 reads CASSPGTSETQYF. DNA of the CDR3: TGTGCCAGTAGTCCAGGGACTAGCGAGACCCAGTACTTC.

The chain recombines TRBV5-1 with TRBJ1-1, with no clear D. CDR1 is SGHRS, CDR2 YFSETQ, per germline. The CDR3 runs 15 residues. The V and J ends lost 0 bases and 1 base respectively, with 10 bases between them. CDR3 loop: CASSLEVHANTEAFF. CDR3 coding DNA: TGCGCCAGCAGCTTGGAAGTACACGCGAACACTGAAGCTTTCTTT. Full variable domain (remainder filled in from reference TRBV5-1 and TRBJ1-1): KAGVTQTPRYLIKTRGQQVTLSCSPISGHRSVSWYQQTPGQGLQFLFEYFSETQRNKGNFPGRFSGRQFSNSRSEMNVSTLELGDSALYLCASSLEVHANTEAFFGQGTRLTVV.

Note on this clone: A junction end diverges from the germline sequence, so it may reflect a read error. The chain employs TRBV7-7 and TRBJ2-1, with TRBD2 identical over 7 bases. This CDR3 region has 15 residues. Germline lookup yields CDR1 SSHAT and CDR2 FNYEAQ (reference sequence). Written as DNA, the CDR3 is TGTGCTAGCAGCTTGACTAGCAACTCCTACAATGAGCAGTTCTTC. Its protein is CASSLTSNSYNEQFF.

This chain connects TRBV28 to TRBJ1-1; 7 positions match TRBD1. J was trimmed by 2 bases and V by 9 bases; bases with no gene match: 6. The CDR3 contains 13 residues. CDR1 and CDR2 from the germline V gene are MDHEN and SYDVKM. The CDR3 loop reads CASLTGPNTEAFF. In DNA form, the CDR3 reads TGTGCCAGTTTGACAGGGCCCAACACTGAAGCTTTCTTT.

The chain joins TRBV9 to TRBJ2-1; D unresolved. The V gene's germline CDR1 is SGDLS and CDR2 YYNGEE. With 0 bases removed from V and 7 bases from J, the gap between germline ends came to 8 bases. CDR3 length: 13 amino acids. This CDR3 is CASSVGSANEQFF. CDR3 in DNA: TGTGCCAGCAGCGTAGGGTCCGCGAATGAGCAGTTCTTC. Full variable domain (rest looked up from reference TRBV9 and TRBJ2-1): DSGVTQTPKHLITATGQRVTLRCSPRSGDLSVYWYQQSLDQGLQFLIQYYNGEERAKGNILERFSAQQFPDLHSELNLSSLELGDSALYFCASSVGSANEQFFGPGTRLTVL.

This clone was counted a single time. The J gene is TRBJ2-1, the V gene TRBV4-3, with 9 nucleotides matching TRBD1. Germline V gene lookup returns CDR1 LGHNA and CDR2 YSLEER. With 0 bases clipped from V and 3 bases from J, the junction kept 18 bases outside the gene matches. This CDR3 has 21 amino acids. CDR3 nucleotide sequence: TGCGCCAGCAGCCAAGATGGGAGGGGGACAGGGAGGAGTATCGGCTACAATGAGCAGTTCTTC. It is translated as CASSQDGRGTGRSIGYNEQFF.

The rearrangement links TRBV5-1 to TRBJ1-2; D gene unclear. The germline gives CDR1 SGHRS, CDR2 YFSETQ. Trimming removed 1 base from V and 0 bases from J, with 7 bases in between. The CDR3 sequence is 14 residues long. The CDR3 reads CASSLTTANYGYTF. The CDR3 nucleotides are TGCGCCAGCAGCTTGACCACAGCTAACTATGGCTACACCTTC.

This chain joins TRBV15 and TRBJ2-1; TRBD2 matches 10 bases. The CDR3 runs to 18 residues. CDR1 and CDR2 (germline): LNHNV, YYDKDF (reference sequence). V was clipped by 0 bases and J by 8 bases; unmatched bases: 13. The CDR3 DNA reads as TGTGCCACCAGCAGAGATCGGGGATTCAGCGGGAGGGAGGATGAGCAGTTCTTC. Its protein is CATSRDRGFSGREDEQFF.

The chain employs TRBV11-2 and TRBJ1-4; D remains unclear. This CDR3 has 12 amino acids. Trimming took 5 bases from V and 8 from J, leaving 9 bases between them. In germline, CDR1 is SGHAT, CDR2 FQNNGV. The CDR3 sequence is CASSPTAEKLFF. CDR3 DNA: TGTGCCAGCAGCCCTACAGCCGAAAAACTGTTTTTT.

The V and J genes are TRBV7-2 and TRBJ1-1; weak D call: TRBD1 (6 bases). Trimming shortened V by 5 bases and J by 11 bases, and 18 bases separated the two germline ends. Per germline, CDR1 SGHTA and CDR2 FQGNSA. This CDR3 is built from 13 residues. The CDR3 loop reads CASSPSEGRGAFF. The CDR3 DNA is TGTGCCAGCAGCCCCTCGGAAGGGAGGGGGGCTTTCTTT.

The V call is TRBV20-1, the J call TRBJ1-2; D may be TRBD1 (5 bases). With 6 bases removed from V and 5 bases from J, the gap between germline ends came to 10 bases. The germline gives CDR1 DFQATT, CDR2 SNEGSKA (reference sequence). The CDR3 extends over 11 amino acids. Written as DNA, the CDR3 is TGCAGTGCGAGACGACAGTATGGCTACACCTTC. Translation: CSARRQYGYTF.

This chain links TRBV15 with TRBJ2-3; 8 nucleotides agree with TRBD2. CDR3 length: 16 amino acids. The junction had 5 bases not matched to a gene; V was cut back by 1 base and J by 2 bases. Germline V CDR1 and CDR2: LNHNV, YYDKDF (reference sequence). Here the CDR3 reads CATSRAASGYTDTQYF. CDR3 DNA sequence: TGTGCCACCAGCAGAGCGGCTAGCGGGTACACAGATACGCAGTATTTT.

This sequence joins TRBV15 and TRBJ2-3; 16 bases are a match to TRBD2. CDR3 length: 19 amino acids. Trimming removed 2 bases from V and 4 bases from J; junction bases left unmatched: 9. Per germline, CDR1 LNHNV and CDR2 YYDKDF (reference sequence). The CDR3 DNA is TGTGCCACCAGCAGAACCCCGGGACTAGCGGGAGGGCGGGCAGATACGCAGTATTTT. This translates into CATSRTPGLAGGRADTQYF.